The clone carrying this T cell receptor (beta chain) has at least ten counts. Its antigen remains unidentified. Unique molecular identifiers were used in preparing the TCRbeta library. TCRdb fed the PCR reads into MiXCR, producing one record per CDR3 protein. The data show 200,000 to 250,000 distinct CDR3 sequences, 11% seen once. Trimming took off 5 bases at V and 4 bases at J, with 12 bases between the two ends. The CDR3 runs 13 residues. Germline V gives CDR1 SGHRS, CDR2 YFSETQ. The data belong to a study of T-cell reconstitution after alpha-beta-depleted transplantation in children. Broader study findings: Reportedly, only several hundred clones from non-depleted graft cells drove alpha-beta T-cell counts at about two months. At day 60, the high TCRbeta diversity found in some patients originated from recipient T cells and thymic progenitors that had survived.

The chain carries TRBV5-1 and TRBJ1-1, with D uncertain. The sequencing used PBMCs, collected before TCRalphabeta/CD19-depleted stem cell transplant. This receptor was taken from a child younger than two with acute myeloid leukemia, due to receive a stem cell transplant. The CDR3 spells CASRLWGSTEAFF. The CDR3, as DNA: TGCGCCAGCAGATTGTGGGGAAGCACTGAAGCTTTCTTT.